This T cell receptor beta chain derives from a study of cytomegalovirus exposure and HLA in healthy donors. Libraries were prepared by immunoSEQ multiplex PCR; TCRdb keeps only in-frame clonotypes and omits some of them. The repertoire includes roughly 130,000 clones, about nine tenths of them detected once, and approximately 1.5% sits in the top ten. The study drew the donors from its approximately 110-subject validation cohort, separate from the approximately 700-subject first cohort. CDR1 is MGHRA, CDR2 YSYEKL, per germline. The CDR3 is made up of 16 amino acids. V lost 1 base, J lost 6 bases, and 9 bases stayed unmatched.

V and J are TRBV4-1 and TRBJ2-7; 10 bases are a match to TRBD1. The sequenced material came from PBMCs. The clonotype originates from a man aged 25-45 years in good health and CMV-seronegative. CDR3 amino acids: CASSQGGTGVIGEQYF. The CDR3 DNA reads TGCGCCAGCAGCCAAGGCGGGACAGGGGTAATCGGCGAGCAGTACTTC.